The clone carrying this T cell receptor beta chain has just a few counts. From the 5' RACE reads, TCRdb called clonotypes with MiXCR, one entry per CDR3 protein. This table holds around 390,000 distinct CDR3 sequences, about 15% found once. Per germline, CDR1 SGDLS and CDR2 YYNGEE. V was cut by 1 base and J by 2 bases, with 11 bases left in between. The CDR3 runs 15 residues. The sample comes from a study of T-cell memory formation after mild COVID-19. Overall study context: Largely donor-specific sequence clusters came from a couple of donors.

The chain recombines TRBV9 with TRBJ2-3, with TRBD2 as a possible D gene (6 bases). Material for sequencing was PBMCs or a T cell subset sorted from them (not recorded which). The receptor comes from a man aged 18 to 30 who had mild COVID-19 (a few samples of this study predate the infection). Cell type and time point are not known. CDR3 in amino acids: CASSVSGGDTDTQYF. The CDR3 DNA is TGTGCCAGCAGCGTATCTGGCGGGGACACAGATACGCAGTATTTT.